The rows below give T cell receptor beta chains drawn from one sample of a study of molecular identifiers for immune sequencing clone quantification. MiXCR, run by TCRdb on the PCR reads, gives a single entry per CDR3 protein. The data hold 490,000 or so distinct CDR3 sequences, with approximately 25% observed a single time. Specimen: naive CD8+ T cells from blood, with Jurkat cell RNA spiked in. The source of these receptors is a human donor in good health. Some libraries in this study had Jurkat cell RNA spiked in. The CDR3 runs from the conserved cysteine through the conserved F or W.

v_call cdr3_aa
TRBV2 CASSEPPAGALQETQYF
TRBV5-1 CASKLGETEAFF
TRBV20-1 CSAREKLWEQYF
TRBV9 CASSISGVTDTQYF
TRBV5-5 CASTPSWDRVVNEQFF
TRBV5-4 CASSLASGRPGGYEQYF
TRBV20-1 CSACWGRGAAYEQYF
TRBV4-3 CASSQEVNNYGYTF
TRBV7-7 CASSLAPVDTQYF
TRBV7-9 CASSSGQAATNEKLFF
TRBV25-1 CASSEWGSTGELFF
TRBV19 CASSFSGGRSYNEQFF
TRBV2 CASSEPSFGGKWTEAFF
TRBV12-3/TRBV12-4 CASSLAVAGAPPLETQHF
TRBV6-2/TRBV6-3 CASSFTLEAGSLTDTQYF
TRBV30 CAWSTPTGMNTEAFF
TRBV7-9 CASNYRTGGNGTEAFF
TRBV12-3/TRBV12-4 CASSPTSGRMGGTGELFF
TRBV4-1 CASSQAATDRTNTIYF